A single T cell receptor beta chain is shown here with its context. Participants spanned ages about 18 to 100 years and resided in around 25 US areas. In Cohort 3, a recovered donor had either two negative PCRs, clearance, or symptom resolution. The table came from immunoSEQ multiplex PCR; TCRdb's copy has only in-frame clones and leaves some out. The sample includes about 320,000 clones, about 89% seen only once; the top ten take roughly 5.3%. This entry is derived from a study of blood T cell repertoires in COVID-19. Unmatched junction bases numbered 2, after V lost 3 bases and J lost 5 bases. Germline V gene lookup returns CDR1 SGHKS and CDR2 YYEKEE (reference sequence). This CDR3 spans 14 amino acids.

The V gene is TRBV5-5, the J gene TRBJ2-1, with 10 bases identical to TRBD1. The specimen was PBMCs or T cells enriched from blood (not recorded which). The receptor was isolated from a man in his 60s who had recovered from COVID-19. CDR3 nucleotides: TGTGCCAGCAGCTGGACAGGGGGGAACAATGAGCAGTTCTTC. It encodes CASSWTGGNNEQFF.